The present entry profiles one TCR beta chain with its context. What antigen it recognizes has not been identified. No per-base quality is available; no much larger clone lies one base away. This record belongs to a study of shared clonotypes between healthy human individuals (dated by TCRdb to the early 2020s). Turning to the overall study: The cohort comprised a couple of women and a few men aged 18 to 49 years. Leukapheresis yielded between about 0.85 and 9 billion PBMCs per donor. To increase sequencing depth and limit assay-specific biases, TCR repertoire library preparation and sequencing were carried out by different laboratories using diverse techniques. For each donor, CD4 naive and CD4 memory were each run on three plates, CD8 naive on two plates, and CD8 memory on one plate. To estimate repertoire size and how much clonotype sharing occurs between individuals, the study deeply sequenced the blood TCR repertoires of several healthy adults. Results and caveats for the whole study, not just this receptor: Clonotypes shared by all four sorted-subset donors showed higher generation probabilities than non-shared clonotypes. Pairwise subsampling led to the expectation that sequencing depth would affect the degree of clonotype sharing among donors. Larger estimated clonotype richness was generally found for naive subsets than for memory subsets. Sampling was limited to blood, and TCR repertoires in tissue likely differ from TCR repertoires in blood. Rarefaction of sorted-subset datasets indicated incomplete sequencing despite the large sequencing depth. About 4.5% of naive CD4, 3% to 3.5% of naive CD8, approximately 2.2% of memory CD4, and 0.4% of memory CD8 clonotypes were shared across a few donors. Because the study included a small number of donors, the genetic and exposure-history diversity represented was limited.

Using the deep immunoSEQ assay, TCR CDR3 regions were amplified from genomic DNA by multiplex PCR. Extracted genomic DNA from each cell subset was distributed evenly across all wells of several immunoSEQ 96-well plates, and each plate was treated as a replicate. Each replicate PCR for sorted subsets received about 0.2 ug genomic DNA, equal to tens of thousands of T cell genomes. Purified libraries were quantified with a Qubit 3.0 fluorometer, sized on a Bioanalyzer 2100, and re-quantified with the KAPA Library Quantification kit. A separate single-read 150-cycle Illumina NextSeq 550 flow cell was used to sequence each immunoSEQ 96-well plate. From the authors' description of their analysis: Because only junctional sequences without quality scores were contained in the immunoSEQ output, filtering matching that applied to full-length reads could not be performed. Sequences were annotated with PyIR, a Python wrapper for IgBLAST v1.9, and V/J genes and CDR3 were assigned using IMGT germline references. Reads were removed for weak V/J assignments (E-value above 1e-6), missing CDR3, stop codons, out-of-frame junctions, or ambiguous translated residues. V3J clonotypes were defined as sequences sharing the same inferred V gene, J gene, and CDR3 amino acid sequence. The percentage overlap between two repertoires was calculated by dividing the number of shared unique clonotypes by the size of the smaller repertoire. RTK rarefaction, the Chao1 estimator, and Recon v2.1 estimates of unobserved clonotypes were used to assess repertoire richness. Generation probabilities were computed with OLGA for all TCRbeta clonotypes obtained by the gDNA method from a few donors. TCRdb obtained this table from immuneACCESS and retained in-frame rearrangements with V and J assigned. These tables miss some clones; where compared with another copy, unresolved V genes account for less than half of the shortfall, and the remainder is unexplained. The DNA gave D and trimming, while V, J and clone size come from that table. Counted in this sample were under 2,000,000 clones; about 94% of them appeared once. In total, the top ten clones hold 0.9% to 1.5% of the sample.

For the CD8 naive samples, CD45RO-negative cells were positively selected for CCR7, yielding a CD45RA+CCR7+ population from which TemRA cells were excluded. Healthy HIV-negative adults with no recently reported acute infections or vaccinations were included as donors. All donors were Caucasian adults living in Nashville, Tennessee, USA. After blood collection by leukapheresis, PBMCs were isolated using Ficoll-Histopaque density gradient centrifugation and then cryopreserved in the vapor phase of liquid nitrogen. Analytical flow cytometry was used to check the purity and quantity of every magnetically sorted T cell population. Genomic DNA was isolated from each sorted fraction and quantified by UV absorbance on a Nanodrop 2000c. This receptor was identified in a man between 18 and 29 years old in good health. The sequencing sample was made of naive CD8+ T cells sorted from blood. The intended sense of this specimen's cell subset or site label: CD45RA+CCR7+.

The CDR3 region reads CASCPGLAGVGTGELFF. In nucleotides, the sequence is TGTGCCAGCTGCCCAGGACTAGCGGGAGTGGGCACCGGGGAGCTGTTTTTT. Recombination linked TRBV5-6 to TRBJ2-2; the central 13 bases match TRBD2. The CDR1 and CDR2 encoded by the germline V gene are SGHDT and YYEEEE. The CDR3 spans 17 residues, from the cysteine through the phenylalanine. Only the CDR3 portion is preserved as DNA: 51 bases, with reading frame beginning at the first base. V and J are trimmed by 7 bases and 4 bases, and the gene matches miss 10 bases of the junction.